A single sample gave rise to the 2 T cell receptor beta chains below, sequenced in a study of T-cell reconstitution after alpha-beta-depleted transplantation in children (dated by TCRdb to 2015 to 2016). Libraries were built with PCR. Sequencing was carried out with an Illumina HiSeq 2500. Molecular barcoding was employed in the preparation of TCR libraries, with unique molecular identifiers being used to normalize TCRbeta repertoire quantification. TCRdb cleaned the public reads at Q25 with fastp, built clones with MiXCR and kept in-frame beta chains. For every CDR3 protein sequence, its rows merge into one entry that carries the most common genes and DNA. The sample has 450,000 to 500,000 distinct CDR3 sequences on record, around 13% of them singletons. The ten largest clones represent more than 5.5% of the sample. This material consisted of PBMCs from the stem cell graft donor, taken from the stem cell graft. All receptors derive from a human donor who donated a stem cell graft to a child with combined immunodeficiency.

This clonotype came up many times. The chain carries TRBV12-3 or TRBV12-4 and TRBJ2-7; 10 bases line up with TRBD2. The CDR3 runs to 14 residues. V lost 6 bases and J lost 0; bases outside the gene matches: 2. The CDR3 bases are TGTGCCAGCAGGTCTAGCGGGAGCTCCTACGAGCAGTACTTC. This translates into CASRSSGSSYEQYF.

This clonotype has at least ten counts. The chain carries TRBV12-3 or TRBV12-4 and TRBJ2-2; no clear D. Trimming took 3 bases from V and 1 from J, leaving 6 bases between them. The CDR3 has 14 residues. The CDR3 bases are TGTGCCAGCAGTTTTTTGGGGAACACCGGGGAGCTGTTTTTT. Protein: CASSFLGNTGELFF.